This passage covers 18 T cell receptor beta chains from one sample sequenced in a study of CD8 T cells in ankylosing spondylitis. Broader study findings: A TCR beta motif of under ten highly homologous variants seemed to mark ankylosing spondylitis blood.

Their antigens are not known. TCRdb re-derived calls from the 5' RACE reads in MiXCR, one entry per CDR3 protein. This sample has more than 650,000 distinct CDR3 sequences, with about an eighth found just once. The sample was blood, either unsorted or a sorted T cell fraction (not recorded which). Receptors originate from a male donor with ankylosing spondylitis.

The gene calls are TRBV24-1 and TRBJ1-5; D uncertain. The CDR3 length is 12 residues. Per germline, CDR1 KGHDR and CDR2 SFDVKD. The V end lost 10 bases, the J end lost 7 bases, and 13 bases lay between the germline ends. The CDR3 here is CATSVRNQPQHF. The DNA for the CDR3 is TGTGCCACTTCGGTCCGGAACCAGCCCCAGCATTTT.

A word on this clonotype: One end of the junction does not line up with germline, which may come from a read error. V and J are TRBV7-7 and TRBJ2-1; no clear D gene. In germline, CDR1 is SSHAT, CDR2 FNYEAQ (reference sequence). The CDR3 is made up of 17 amino acids. The CDR3 DNA reads as TGTGCTAGCAGCTCGTCCTGGGCCCGGAGCTCCTACAATGAGCAGTTCTTC. This codes for CASSSSWARSSYNEQFF.

The J gene is TRBJ2-1, the V gene TRBV9; 10 nucleotides align to TRBD2. The V segment lost 2 bases and the J segment 3 bases; nucleotides outside the gene matches: 2. CDR1 and CDR2 from the germline V gene are SGDLS and YYNGEE. The CDR3 totals 15 residues. The CDR3 region is CASSVSSGSYNEQFF. The CDR3 coding sequence is TGTGCCAGCAGCGTCTCTAGCGGGAGCTACAATGAGCAGTTCTTC.

This clonotype was detected a few times. V gene TRBV7-2 combines with J gene TRBJ2-4; unclear D gene. Germline V gene data show CDR1 as SGHTA and CDR2 as FQGNSA. The CDR3 extends over 12 amino acids. V lost 3 bases, J lost 13 bases, and 13 bases lay in between. The CDR3 loop reads CASSFNRVNQYF. The CDR3 region has the DNA TGTGCCAGCAGCTTCAATAGGGTTAACCAGTACTTC.

There are many counts of this clonotype. The rearrangement uses TRBV6-5 and TRBJ2-3; maybe TRBD2 (5 bases). V was shortened by 0 bases and J by 3 bases, with 16 bases between the two germline ends. CDR1 is MNHEY and CDR2 is SVGAGI in the germline V gene. This CDR3 spans 17 amino acids. This chain's CDR3 is CASSYSGSPIRTDTQYF. The CDR3 bases are TGTGCCAGCAGTTACTCGGGGAGCCCGATCCGAACAGATACGCAGTATTTT.

This clonotype was detected only a few times. This chain uses TRBV28 with TRBJ2-7; perhaps TRBD2 as D (5 bases). V shed 9 bases and J shed 6 bases, with 18 bases lying between them. CDR1 is MDHEN, CDR2 SYDVKM, per germline. The CDR3 covers 13 residues. CDR3 coding DNA: TGTGCCAGTTCCACTCGGCGGGTCCGCGAGCAGTACTTC. It codes for CASSTRRVREQYF.

This clonotype was seen only a few times. The chain recombines TRBV7-3 with TRBJ1-2; no clear D gene. CDR1 is SGHTA and CDR2 is FQGTGA in the germline V gene. This CDR3 comprises 13 residues. The V end was cut by 5 bases, the J end by 3 bases, with 10 bases between. Here the CDR3 reads CASSRYTDYGYTF. CDR3 bases: TGTGCCAGCAGCCGCTACACTGACTATGGCTACACCTTC.

The table lists this clonotype with many counts. V and J are TRBV5-6 and TRBJ2-1; 9 bases map to TRBD2. The CDR3 loop spans 16 amino acids. Losses at the gene ends were 4 bases for V and 3 bases for J; bases not matched to a gene: 8. Germline V gene data show CDR1 as SGHDT and CDR2 as YYEEEE. The DNA of the CDR3 is TGTGCCAGCAGCCTGGGACTAGCAGGTTTCTACAATGAGCAGTTCTTC. The encoded protein is CASSLGLAGFYNEQFF.

The rearrangement joins TRBV20-1 to TRBJ1-3, with 10 bases aligning to TRBD1. Germline V gene lookup returns CDR1 DFQATT and CDR2 SNEGSKA (reference sequence). The CDR3 has 15 amino acids. Trimming at V came to 4 bases and at J to 6 bases, leaving 9 bases not matched to a gene. This CDR3 reads CSATDSGTGENTIYF. In nucleotides, the CDR3 is TGCAGTGCTACAGATAGCGGGACAGGGGAAAACACCATATATTTT.

The gene calls are TRBV9 and TRBJ2-1; D gene unclear. There are 13 residues in the CDR3. Trimming left V 3 bases short and J 6 bases short, with 10 bases between. Germline CDR1 and CDR2: SGDLS and YYNGEE. The CDR3 loop is CASSAAQLNEQFF. The CDR3 DNA reads as TGTGCCAGCAGCGCCGCGCAGCTCAATGAGCAGTTCTTC.

This clonotype was counted ten times or more. The rearrangement joins TRBV20-1 to TRBJ2-5, with unresolved D. The V gene lost 4 bases and the J gene lost 5 bases, with 26 bases spanning the gap. Germline loops: CDR1 DFQATT, CDR2 SNEGSKA (reference sequence). The CDR3 is 17 amino acids. The CDR3 is CSATGRSKTNHRETQYF. For the CDR3, the DNA is TGCAGTGCTACGGGCAGGAGCAAGACCAACCACCGGGAGACCCAGTACTTC.

The chain couples TRBV7-2 to TRBJ1-4; a possible D gene is TRBD1 (5 bases). From germline, CDR1 is SGHTA and CDR2 FQGNSA. CDR3 length: 17 amino acids. With 1 base removed from V and 7 bases from J, the gap between germline ends came to 19 bases. The CDR3 loop is CASSLGLQGLRGEKLFF. CDR3 nucleotide sequence: TGTGCCAGCAGCTTAGGACTCCAGGGCCTGCGGGGTGAAAAACTGTTTTTT.

The chain links TRBV5-5 to TRBJ1-1, with D possibly being TRBD1 (5 bases). The germline gives CDR1 SGHKS, CDR2 YYEKEE (reference sequence). The CDR3 extends over 16 amino acids. V was clipped by 5 bases and J by 0 bases, with 17 bases between them. CDR3 nucleotides: TGTGCCAGCAGTCTCAGGTTCCAGGGCGTGAACACTGAAGCTTTCTTT. Encoded protein: CASSLRFQGVNTEAFF.

This clonotype was seen a handful of times. The V and J genes are TRBV5-1 and TRBJ2-1, with D hard to call. The CDR3 runs to 12 residues. Per germline, CDR1 SGHRS and CDR2 YFSETQ. The germline V and J ends were trimmed by 3 bases and 7 bases, with 8 bases remaining between them. The CDR3 region has the DNA TGCGCCAGCAGCTCGACCTTAAATGAGCAGTTCTTC. Amino acids: CASSSTLNEQFF. Complete variable domain (other parts from reference TRBV5-1 and TRBJ2-1): KAGVTQTPRYLIKTRGQQVTLSCSPISGHRSVSWYQQTPGQGLQFLFEYFSETQRNKGNFPGRFSGRQFSNSRSEMNVSTLELGDSALYLCASSSTLNEQFFGPGTRLTVL.

In this sample, this clonotype turned up many times. V and J are TRBV18 and TRBJ2-1; possibly TRBD2 for D (7 bases). CDR3 length: 16 residues. Trimming left V 3 bases short and J 4 bases short, with 16 bases between. Germline V gene data show CDR1 as KGHSH and CDR2 as LQKENI. The CDR3 DNA follows: TGTGCCAGCTCACCTCAAGGGGGGGGCGGATACAATGAGCAGTTCTTC. Its translation is CASSPQGGGGYNEQFF.

The chain combines TRBV20-1 with TRBJ2-1; D ambiguous. CDR1 and CDR2 from the germline V gene are DFQATT and SNEGSKA (reference sequence). This CDR3 contains 12 residues. Trimming took off 3 bases at V and 5 bases at J, with 8 bases between the two ends. The CDR3: CSASSADNEQFF. CDR3 coding DNA: TGCAGTGCTAGTTCGGCGGACAATGAGCAGTTCTTC.

The genes are TRBV7-8 and TRBJ2-3; D gene unclear. The CDR3 is 14 amino acids. V was trimmed by 7 bases and J by 0 bases, leaving 11 bases between them. Looked up from germline, CDR1 is SGHVS and CDR2 is FQNEAQ. The CDR3 protein is CASTPGGSTDTQYF. CDR3 in DNA: TGTGCCAGCACCCCAGGTGGGAGCACAGATACGCAGTATTTT. Full variable domain (rest looked up from reference TRBV7-8 and TRBJ2-3): GAGVSQSPRYKVAKRGQDVALRCDPISGHVSLFWYQQALGQGPEFLTYFQNEAQLDKSGLPSDRFFAERPEGSVSTLKIQRTQQEDSAVYLCASTPGGSTDTQYFGPGTRLTVL.

There are a few counts of this clonotype. V usage is TRBV20-1 and J usage is TRBJ2-1, with D unclear. V lost 6 bases to trimming and J lost 4 bases, with 22 bases between them. CDR3 length: 16 residues. Germline V gene data show CDR1 as DFQATT and CDR2 as SNEGSKA (reference sequence). CDR3 loop: CSAGFGRGINYNEQFF. The CDR3 DNA is TGCAGTGCCGGGTTTGGGCGCGGCATTAATTACAATGAGCAGTTCTTC.